The clone carrying this T cell receptor (beta chain) appeared once. This specimen belongs to a study of T-cell reconstitution after alpha-beta-depleted transplantation in children. Unique molecular identifiers were used in preparing the TCRbeta library. MiXCR was run by TCRdb on the PCR reads, yielding one entry per CDR3 protein. The sample records almost 500,000 distinct CDR3 sequences, approximately 12% being singletons. Per germline, CDR1 SEHNR and CDR2 FQNEAQ (reference sequence). The V end lost 7 bases, the J end lost 0 bases, and 18 bases lay between the germline ends. CDR3 size: 17 residues. The V and J genes are TRBV7-9 and TRBJ2-2; D perhaps matches TRBD1 (6 bases). This material consisted of PBMCs from the stem cell graft donor, taken from the stem cell graft. The TCR sequence derives from a human donor who donated a stem cell graft to a child with combined immunodeficiency. CDR3 DNA: TGTGCCAGCACCCGGGACACAGCGGTCCCGAACACCGGGGAGCTGTTTTTT. Encoded protein: CASTRDTAVPNTGELFF.